This T cell receptor beta chain was documented in a study of Ad26.COV2.S vaccination and SARS-CoV-2 variants. Libraries were prepared by immunoSEQ multiplex PCR; TCRdb keeps only in-frame clonotypes and omits some of them. This sample has around 370,000 clones, with 85% found just once. Note on this clone: The antigen remains unidentified.

Treatment noted: 15 to 20 received Ad26.COV2.S at low or high dose, single or two shots; roughly 5 received placebo; per-sample allocation not given. Samples came from day 63 after the first vaccine or placebo injection. Whoever gave the sample was an adult aged 18-55 years in Boston. CDR3 length: 16 residues. V lost 2 bases and J lost 2, with 15 bases in between. Germline values: CDR1 SGHAT, CDR2 FQNNGV. Findings of the study overall: Greater spike-specific TCR breadth was seen in vaccine recipients than in placebo recipients.

The sample was peripheral blood, taken in a trial of Ad26.COV2.S vaccine versus placebo. The TCR originated in a person between 18 and 59 years old who received the Ad26.COV2.S COVID-19 vaccine or a placebo. This rearrangement joins TRBV11-2 to TRBJ1-2; TRBD1 is a possible D gene (5 bases). The CDR3 bases are TGTGCCAGCAGCTTAATTCGACAGTTGGGGAACTATGGCTACACCTTC. Encoded protein: CASSLIRQLGNYGYTF.